Listed below are T cell receptor beta chains from one sample, sequenced in a study of T cells in Graves' hyperthyroidism and ophthalmopathy. Via MiXCR, TCRdb re-called the multiplex PCR reads, giving one row per CDR3 protein. The table lists about 600,000 distinct CDR3 sequences, approximately 15% of them singletons. The specimen sequenced was blood. The source is a woman aged 45-65 years with Graves' ophthalmopathy. The CDR3 runs from the conserved cysteine through the conserved F or W. Fields, in order: J gene, V gene, CDR3 protein.

j_gene: TRBJ2-7
v_gene: TRBV27
CDR3aa: CASSLLPGTGNEQYF

j_gene: TRBJ1-2
v_gene: TRBV14
CDR3aa: CASSQVKGTDNYGYTF

j_gene: TRBJ2-2
v_gene: TRBV7-9
CDR3aa: CAHRGLADTGELFF

j_gene: TRBJ1-5
v_gene: TRBV6-2/TRBV6-3
CDR3aa: CASSDRAHQPQHF

j_gene: TRBJ2-1
v_gene: TRBV12-3/TRBV12-4
CDR3aa: CASSFGRAGLNEQFF

j_gene: TRBJ1-2
v_gene: TRBV7-3
CDR3aa: CASSSPGGWGYTF

j_gene: TRBJ2-6
v_gene: TRBV2
CDR3aa: CASSAGAGANVLTF

j_gene: TRBJ2-1
v_gene: TRBV6-1
CDR3aa: CASSPPGLEHEQFF

j_gene: TRBJ2-5
v_gene: TRBV6-1
CDR3aa: CASSYSGRGETQYF

j_gene: TRBJ2-7
v_gene: TRBV3-1
CDR3aa: CASSQPLKEGVSYEQYF

j_gene: TRBJ2-2
v_gene: TRBV28
CDR3aa: CASSLGAHDWGTGELFF

j_gene: TRBJ2-2
v_gene: TRBV18
CDR3aa: CASSTTGENTGELFF

j_gene: TRBJ2-1
v_gene: TRBV20-1
CDR3aa: CSAREEGRYNEQFF

j_gene: TRBJ2-3
v_gene: TRBV9
CDR3aa: CASSVGTTLTDTQYF

j_gene: TRBJ2-7
v_gene: TRBV18
CDR3aa: CASSPPHREYEQYF

j_gene: TRBJ1-2
v_gene: TRBV27
CDR3aa: CASSSRLGGYTF

j_gene: TRBJ2-5
v_gene: TRBV15
CDR3aa: CATSSGQGQTQYF

j_gene: TRBJ2-1
v_gene: TRBV30
CDR3aa: CAWRLEDNEQFF

j_gene: TRBJ2-1
v_gene: TRBV10-3
CDR3aa: CAISETSGSYNEQFF

j_gene: TRBJ1-5
v_gene: TRBV28
CDR3aa: CASNNQPQHF

j_gene: TRBJ1-2
v_gene: TRBV24-1
CDR3aa: CATSDTTGGSYGYTF

j_gene: TRBJ1-5
v_gene: TRBV28
CDR3aa: CASSLPAVVGIQPQHF

j_gene: TRBJ2-2
v_gene: TRBV3-1
CDR3aa: CASSQTGLVTGELFF

j_gene: TRBJ1-5
v_gene: TRBV4-2
CDR3aa: CASSQDEETDSNQPQHF

j_gene: TRBJ1-1
v_gene: TRBV29-1
CDR3aa: CSVGSGVTEAFF

j_gene: TRBJ2-1
v_gene: TRBV15
CDR3aa: CATSRDRQGGWLNEQFF

j_gene: TRBJ2-2
v_gene: TRBV9
CDR3aa: CASSVAGSGRIGELFF

j_gene: TRBJ1-1
v_gene: TRBV24-1
CDR3aa: CATSDGGRGTEAFF

j_gene: TRBJ1-2
v_gene: TRBV18
CDR3aa: CASSPNRDRGYTF

j_gene: TRBJ2-5
v_gene: TRBV28
CDR3aa: CASDTGTSGRAFETQYF

j_gene: TRBJ2-5
v_gene: TRBV4-1
CDR3aa: CASSQLVTETQYF

j_gene: TRBJ2-5
v_gene: TRBV4-3
CDR3aa: CASSQRTGETQYF

j_gene: TRBJ2-7
v_gene: TRBV7-2
CDR3aa: CASSLLDYSYEQYF

j_gene: TRBJ1-5
v_gene: TRBV19
CDR3aa: CASKEHGTGGFSNQPQHF

j_gene: TRBJ2-1
v_gene: TRBV18
CDR3aa: CASSFAGTDEQFF

j_gene: TRBJ2-7
v_gene: TRBV20-1
CDR3aa: CSAGDNSYEQYF

j_gene: TRBJ1-5
v_gene: TRBV28
CDR3aa: CASSYQGAPNQPQHF

j_gene: TRBJ2-1
v_gene: TRBV7-8
CDR3aa: CASSKLPSEVEQFF

j_gene: TRBJ2-5
v_gene: TRBV12-3/TRBV12-4
CDR3aa: CASSLRTHETQYF

j_gene: TRBJ2-1
v_gene: TRBV28
CDR3aa: CASSFPGLAGEGSYNEQFF